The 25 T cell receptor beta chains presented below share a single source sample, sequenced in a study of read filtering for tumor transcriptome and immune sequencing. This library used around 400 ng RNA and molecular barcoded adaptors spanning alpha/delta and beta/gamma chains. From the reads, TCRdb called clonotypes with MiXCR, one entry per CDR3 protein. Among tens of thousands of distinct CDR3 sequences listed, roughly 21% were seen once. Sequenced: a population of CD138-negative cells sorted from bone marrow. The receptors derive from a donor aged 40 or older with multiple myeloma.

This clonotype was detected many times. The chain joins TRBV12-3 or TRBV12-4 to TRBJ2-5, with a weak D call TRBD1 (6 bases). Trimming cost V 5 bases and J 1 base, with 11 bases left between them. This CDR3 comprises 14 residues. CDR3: CASSRDRSQETQYF. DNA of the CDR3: TGTGCCAGCAGTCGAGACAGGTCCCAAGAGACCCAGTACTTC.

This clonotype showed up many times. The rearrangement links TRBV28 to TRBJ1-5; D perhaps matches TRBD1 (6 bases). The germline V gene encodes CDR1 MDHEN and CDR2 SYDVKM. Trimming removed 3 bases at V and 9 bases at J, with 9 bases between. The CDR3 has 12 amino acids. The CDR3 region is CASSLIRGPQHF. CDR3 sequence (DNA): TGTGCCAGCAGTTTGATCAGGGGGCCCCAGCATTTT. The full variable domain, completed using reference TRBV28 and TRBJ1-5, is DVKVTQSSRYLVKRTGEKVFLECVQDMDHENMFWYRQDPGLGLRLIYFSYDVKMKEKGDIPEGYSVSREKKERFSLILESASTNQTSMYLCASSLIRGPQHFGDGTRLSIL.

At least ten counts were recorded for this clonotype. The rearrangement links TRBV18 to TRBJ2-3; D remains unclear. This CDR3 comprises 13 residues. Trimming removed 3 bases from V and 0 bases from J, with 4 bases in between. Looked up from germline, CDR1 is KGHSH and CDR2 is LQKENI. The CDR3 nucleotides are TGTGCCAGCTCACCCCTTAGCACAGATACGCAGTATTTT. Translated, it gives CASSPLSTDTQYF.

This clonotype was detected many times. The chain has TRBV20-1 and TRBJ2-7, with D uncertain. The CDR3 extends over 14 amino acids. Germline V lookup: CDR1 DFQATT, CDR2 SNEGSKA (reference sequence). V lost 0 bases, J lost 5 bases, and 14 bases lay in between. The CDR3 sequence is CSARDHQALDEQYF. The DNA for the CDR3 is TGCAGTGCTAGAGATCACCAGGCTCTAGACGAGCAGTACTTC.

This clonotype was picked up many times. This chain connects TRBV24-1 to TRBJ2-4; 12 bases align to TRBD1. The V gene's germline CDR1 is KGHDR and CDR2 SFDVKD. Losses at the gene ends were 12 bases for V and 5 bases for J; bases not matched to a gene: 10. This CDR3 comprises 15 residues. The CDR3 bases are TGTGCCTCATTCAGGGACAGGGGGCTTGAAAACATTCAGTACTTC. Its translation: CASFRDRGLENIQYF.

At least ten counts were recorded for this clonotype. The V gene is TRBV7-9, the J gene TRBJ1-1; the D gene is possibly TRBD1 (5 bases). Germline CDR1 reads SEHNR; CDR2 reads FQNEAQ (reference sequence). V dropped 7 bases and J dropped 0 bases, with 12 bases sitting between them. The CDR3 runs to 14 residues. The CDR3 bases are TGTGCCAGCACTGGGACGGGAGTGAACACTGAAGCTTTCTTT. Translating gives CASTGTGVNTEAFF.

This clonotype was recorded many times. Written as DNA, the CDR3 is TGTGCCAGTAGTACAACGGTGGCCTGGGGAGAGACCCAGTACTTC. Its protein is CASSTTVAWGETQYF. The chain couples TRBV19 to TRBJ2-5; D gene ambiguous. Trimming removed 4 bases from V and 4 bases from J, with 16 bases in between. CDR3 length equals 15 residues. Germline V CDR1 and CDR2: LNHDA, SQIVND (reference sequence).

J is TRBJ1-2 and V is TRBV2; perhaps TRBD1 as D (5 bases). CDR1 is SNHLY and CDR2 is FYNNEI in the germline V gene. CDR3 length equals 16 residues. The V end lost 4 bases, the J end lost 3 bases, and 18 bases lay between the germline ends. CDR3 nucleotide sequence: TGTGCCAGCAGTGTCGTACAGGACCTTGATGACTATGGCTACACCTTC. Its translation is CASSVVQDLDDYGYTF.

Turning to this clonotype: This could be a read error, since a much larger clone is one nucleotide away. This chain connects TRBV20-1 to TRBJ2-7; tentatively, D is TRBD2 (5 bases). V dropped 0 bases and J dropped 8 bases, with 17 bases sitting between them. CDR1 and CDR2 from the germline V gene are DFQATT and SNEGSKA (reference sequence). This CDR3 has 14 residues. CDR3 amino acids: CSARDRRGHQKQYF. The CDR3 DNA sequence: TGCAGTGCTAGAGATAGGCGAGGGCATCAGAAGCAGTACTTC.

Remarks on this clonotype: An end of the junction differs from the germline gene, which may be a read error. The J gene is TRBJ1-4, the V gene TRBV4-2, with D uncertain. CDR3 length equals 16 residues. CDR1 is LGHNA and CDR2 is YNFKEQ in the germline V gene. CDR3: CASSQVSPATKEKLYF. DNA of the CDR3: TGTGCCAGCAGCCAAGTGTCTCCTGCAACTAAAGAAAAACTGTATTTT.

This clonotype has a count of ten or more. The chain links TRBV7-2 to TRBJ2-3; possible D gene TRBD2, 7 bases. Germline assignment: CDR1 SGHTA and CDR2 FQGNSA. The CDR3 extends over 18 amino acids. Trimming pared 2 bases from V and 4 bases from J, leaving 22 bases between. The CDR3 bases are TGTGCCAGCAGCTTAAGGGGTGTGACGGGGGGCCAAGCAGATACGCAGTATTTT. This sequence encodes CASSLRGVTGGQADTQYF.

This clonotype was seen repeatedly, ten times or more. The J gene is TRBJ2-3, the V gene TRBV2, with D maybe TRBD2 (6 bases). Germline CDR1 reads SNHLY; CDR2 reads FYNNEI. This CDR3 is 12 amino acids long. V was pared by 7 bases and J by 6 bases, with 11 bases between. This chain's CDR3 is CASMWSGDTQYF. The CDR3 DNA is TGTGCCAGCATGTGGAGCGGGGATACGCAGTATTTT.

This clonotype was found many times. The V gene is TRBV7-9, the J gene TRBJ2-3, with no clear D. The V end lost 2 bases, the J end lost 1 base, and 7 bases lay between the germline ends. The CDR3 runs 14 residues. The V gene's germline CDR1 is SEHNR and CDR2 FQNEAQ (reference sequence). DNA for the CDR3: TGTGCCAGCAGCTTAAGGATCCGCACAGATACGCAGTATTTT. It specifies CASSLRIRTDTQYF.

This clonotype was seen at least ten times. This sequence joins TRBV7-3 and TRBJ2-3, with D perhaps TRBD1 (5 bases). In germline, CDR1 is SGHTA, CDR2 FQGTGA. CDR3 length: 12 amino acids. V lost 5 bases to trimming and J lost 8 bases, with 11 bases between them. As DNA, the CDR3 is TGTGCCAGCAGCCCAGGGCAGTCTACGCAGTATTTT. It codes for CASSPGQSTQYF.

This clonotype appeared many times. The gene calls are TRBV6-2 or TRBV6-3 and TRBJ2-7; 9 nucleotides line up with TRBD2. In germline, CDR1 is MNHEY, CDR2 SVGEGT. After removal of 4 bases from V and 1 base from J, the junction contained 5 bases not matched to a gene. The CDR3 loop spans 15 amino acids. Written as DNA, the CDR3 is TGTGCCAGCAGTTTCGGGACTAGCTCATCCTACGAGCAGTACTTC. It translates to CASSFGTSSSYEQYF.

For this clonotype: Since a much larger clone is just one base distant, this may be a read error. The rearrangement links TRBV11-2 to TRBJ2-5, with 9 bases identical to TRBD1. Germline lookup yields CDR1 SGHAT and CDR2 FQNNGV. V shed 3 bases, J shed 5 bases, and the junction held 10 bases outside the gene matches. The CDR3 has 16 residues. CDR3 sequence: CASSFTRTGAEETQYF. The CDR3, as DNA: TGTGCCAGCAGCTTCACCCGGACAGGGGCGGAGGAGACCCAGTACTTC.

The CDR3 DNA reads as TGTGCCAGCAGCCCATCGGAGATCAAGCCCCAGCATTTT. As protein: CASSPSEIKPQHF. V gene TRBV7-8 combines with J gene TRBJ1-5; D gene ambiguous. Germline CDR1 is SGHVS and CDR2 is FQNEAQ. This CDR3 region has 13 residues. Trimming removed 5 bases from V and 8 bases from J, with 13 bases in between.

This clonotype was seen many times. CDR3 region: CASSEDVGEAFF. The CDR3 coding sequence is TGTGCCAGCAGTGAAGATGTTGGTGAAGCTTTCTTT. J is TRBJ1-1 and V is TRBV2; D is uncertain. This CDR3 spans 12 amino acids. V gave up 1 base and J gave up 7 bases, with 7 bases separating them. Germline V gene lookup returns CDR1 SNHLY and CDR2 FYNNEI.

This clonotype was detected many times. CDR3 in amino acids: CASSALISRQYTDTQYF. CDR3 nucleotide sequence: TGTGCCAGCAGCGCTCTAATCTCGCGACAGTACACAGATACGCAGTATTTT. The chain couples TRBV7-8 to TRBJ2-3; perhaps TRBD1 as D (5 bases). The length of the CDR3 is 17 residues. In germline, CDR1 is SGHVS, CDR2 FQNEAQ. The V end lost 5 bases, the J end lost 2 bases, and 20 bases lay between the germline ends. The whole variable domain, filled in from reference TRBV7-8 and TRBJ2-3, reads GAGVSQSPRYKVAKRGQDVALRCDPISGHVSLFWYQQALGQGPEFLTYFQNEAQLDKSGLPSDRFFAERPEGSVSTLKIQRTQQEDSAVYLCASSALISRQYTDTQYFGPGTRLTVL.

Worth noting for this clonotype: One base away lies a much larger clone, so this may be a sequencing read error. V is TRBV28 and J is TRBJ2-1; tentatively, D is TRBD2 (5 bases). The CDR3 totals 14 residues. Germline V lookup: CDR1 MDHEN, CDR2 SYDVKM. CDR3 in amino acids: CASGFRGRNNEQFF. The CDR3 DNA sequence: TGTGCCAGCGGTTTTCGGGGAAGGAACAATGAGCAGTTCTTC.

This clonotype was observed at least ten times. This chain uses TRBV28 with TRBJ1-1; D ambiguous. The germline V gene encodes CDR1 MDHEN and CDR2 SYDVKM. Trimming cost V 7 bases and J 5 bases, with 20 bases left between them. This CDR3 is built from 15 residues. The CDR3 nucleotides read TGTGCCAGCAATTTTCGAATATTAAGGGAGACTGAAGCTTTCTTT. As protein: CASNFRILRETEAFF.

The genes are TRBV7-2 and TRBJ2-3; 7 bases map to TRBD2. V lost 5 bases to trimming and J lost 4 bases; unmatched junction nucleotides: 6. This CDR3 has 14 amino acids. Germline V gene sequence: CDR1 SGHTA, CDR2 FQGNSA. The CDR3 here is CASSPLGGSDTQYF. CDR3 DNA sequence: TGTGCCAGCAGCCCTCTCGGGGGGTCAGATACGCAGTATTTT.

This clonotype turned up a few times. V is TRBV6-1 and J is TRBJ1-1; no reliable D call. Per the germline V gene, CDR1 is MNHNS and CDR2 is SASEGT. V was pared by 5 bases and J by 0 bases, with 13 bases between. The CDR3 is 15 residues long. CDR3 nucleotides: TGTGCCAGCAGTCCTAGGACCTCCATGAACACTGAAGCTTTCTTT. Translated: CASSPRTSMNTEAFF.

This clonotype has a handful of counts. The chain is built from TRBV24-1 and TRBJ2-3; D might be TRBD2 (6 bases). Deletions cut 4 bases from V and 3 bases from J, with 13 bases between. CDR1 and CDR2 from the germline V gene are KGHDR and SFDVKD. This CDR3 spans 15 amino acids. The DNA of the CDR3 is TGTGCCACCAGTGACCGTCCCCGGGGGACAGATACGCAGTATTTT. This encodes CATSDRPRGTDTQYF.

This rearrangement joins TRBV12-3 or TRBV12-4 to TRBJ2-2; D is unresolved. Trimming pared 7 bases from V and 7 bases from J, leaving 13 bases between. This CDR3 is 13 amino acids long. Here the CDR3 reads CASNFVMGGELFF. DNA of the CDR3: TGTGCCAGCAATTTCGTGATGGGCGGGGAGCTGTTTTTT.